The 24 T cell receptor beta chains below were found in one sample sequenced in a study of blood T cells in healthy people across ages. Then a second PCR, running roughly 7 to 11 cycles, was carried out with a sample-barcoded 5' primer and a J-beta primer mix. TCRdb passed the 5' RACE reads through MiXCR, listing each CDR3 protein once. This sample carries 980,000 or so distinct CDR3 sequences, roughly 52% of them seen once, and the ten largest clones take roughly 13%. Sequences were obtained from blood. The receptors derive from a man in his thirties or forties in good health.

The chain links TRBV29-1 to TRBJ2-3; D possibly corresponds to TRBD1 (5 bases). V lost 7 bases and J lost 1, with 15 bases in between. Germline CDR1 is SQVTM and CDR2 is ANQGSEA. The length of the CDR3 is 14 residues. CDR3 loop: CSGDRGGRTDTQYF. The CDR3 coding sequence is TGCAGCGGGGATAGGGGCGGCCGCACAGATACGCAGTATTTT.

CDR3 bases: TGTGCCAGCAGTCTGGGACAGGCATCCGGAGATACGCAGTATTTT. Translating gives CASSLGQASGDTQYF. The chain links TRBV12-3 or TRBV12-4 to TRBJ2-3, with 8 bases that match TRBD1. The CDR3 runs to 15 residues. The V segment lost 5 bases and the J segment 5 bases; nucleotides outside the gene matches: 9.

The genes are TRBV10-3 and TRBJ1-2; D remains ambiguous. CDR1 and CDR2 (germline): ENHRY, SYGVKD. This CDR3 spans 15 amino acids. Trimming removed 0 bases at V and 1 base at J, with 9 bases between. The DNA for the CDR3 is TGTGCCATCAGTGAGTCCTCCCGGCGTAACTATGGCTACACCTTC. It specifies CAISESSRRNYGYTF.

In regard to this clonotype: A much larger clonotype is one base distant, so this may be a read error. DNA for the CDR3: TGTACCAGCAGCCACCTAGCGGGGGGGCTAGAGACCCAGTACTTC. It encodes CTSSHLAGGLETQYF. The rearrangement uses TRBV7-2 and TRBJ2-5; 12 bases map to TRBD2. The V gene's germline CDR1 is SGHTA and CDR2 FQGNSA. CDR3 length: 15 residues. Germline trimming cut 5 bases from V and 4 bases from J; bases unmatched to any gene: 5.

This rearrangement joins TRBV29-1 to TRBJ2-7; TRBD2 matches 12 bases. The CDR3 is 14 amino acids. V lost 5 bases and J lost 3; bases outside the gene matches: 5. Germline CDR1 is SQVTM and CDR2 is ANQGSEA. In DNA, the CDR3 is TGCAGCGTTTCCCTAGCGGGGGGGCTCTACGAGCAGTACTTC. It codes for CSVSLAGGLYEQYF.

The CDR3 DNA is TGTGCCAGCAGCGTTAGCGGGGGGGCGTGGGAGACCCAGTACTTC. Encoded protein: CASSVSGGAWETQYF. The gene calls are TRBV9 and TRBJ2-5, with 11 bases that match TRBD2. This CDR3 spans 15 amino acids. V lost 2 bases and J lost 5; bases outside the gene matches: 5. Germline CDR1 SGDLS, CDR2 YYNGEE.

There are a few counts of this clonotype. For the CDR3, the DNA is TGCAGCGTTGCCATTACAGGGTCGGCTAATGAAAAACTGTTTTTT. The encoded protein is CSVAITGSANEKLFF. The chain joins TRBV29-1 to TRBJ1-4; D is perhaps TRBD1 (6 bases). The CDR3 runs to 15 residues. Between the trimmed V and J ends, which lost 4 bases and 3 bases, there was a span of 15 bases. Germline assignment: CDR1 SQVTM and CDR2 ANQGSEA.

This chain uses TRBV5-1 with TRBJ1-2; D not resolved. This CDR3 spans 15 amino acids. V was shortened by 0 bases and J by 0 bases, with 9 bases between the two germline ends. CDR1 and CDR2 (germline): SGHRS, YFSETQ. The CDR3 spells CASSLGPNTNYGYTF. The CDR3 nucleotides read TGCGCCAGCAGCTTGGGGCCAAATACTAACTATGGCTACACCTTC.

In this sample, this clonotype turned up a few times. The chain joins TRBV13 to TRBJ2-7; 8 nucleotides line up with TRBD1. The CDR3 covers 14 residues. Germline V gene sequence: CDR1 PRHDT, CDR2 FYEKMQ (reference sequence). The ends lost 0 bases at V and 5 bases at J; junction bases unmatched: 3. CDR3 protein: CASSLGDRDHEQYF. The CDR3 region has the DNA TGTGCCAGCAGCTTAGGGGACAGGGACCACGAGCAGTACTTC.

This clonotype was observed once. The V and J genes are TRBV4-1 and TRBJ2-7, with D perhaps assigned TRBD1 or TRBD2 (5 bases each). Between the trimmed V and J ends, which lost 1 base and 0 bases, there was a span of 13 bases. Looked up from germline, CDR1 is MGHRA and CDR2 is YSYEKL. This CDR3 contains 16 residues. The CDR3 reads CASSQGAGGGSYEQYF. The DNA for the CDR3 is TGCGCCAGCAGCCAAGGGGCTGGGGGTGGCTCCTACGAGCAGTACTTC.

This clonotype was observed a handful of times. CDR3 DNA sequence: TGTGCCAGCAGTGGCGCCGGGGGTGGGAGTGAAAAACTGTTTTTT. It encodes CASSGAGGGSEKLFF. V usage is TRBV6-6 and J usage is TRBJ1-4; tentative D call: TRBD1 (5 bases). There are 15 residues in the CDR3. Germline V gene sequence: CDR1 MNHNY, CDR2 SVGAGI (reference sequence). With 5 bases removed from V and 7 bases from J, the gap between germline ends came to 17 bases.

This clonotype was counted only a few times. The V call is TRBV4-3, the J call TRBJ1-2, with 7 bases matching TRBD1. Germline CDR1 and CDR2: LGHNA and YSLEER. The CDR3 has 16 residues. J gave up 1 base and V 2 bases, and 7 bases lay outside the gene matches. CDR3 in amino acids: CASSQLAQGFNYGYTF. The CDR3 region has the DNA TGCGCCAGCAGCCAACTAGCACAGGGGTTTAACTATGGCTACACCTTC.

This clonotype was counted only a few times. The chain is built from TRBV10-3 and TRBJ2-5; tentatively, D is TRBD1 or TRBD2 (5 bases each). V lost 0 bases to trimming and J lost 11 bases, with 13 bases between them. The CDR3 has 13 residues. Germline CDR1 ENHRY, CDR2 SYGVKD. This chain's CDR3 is CAISESNGREQYF. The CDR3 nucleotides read TGTGCCATCAGTGAGTCGAACGGCAGGGAGCAGTACTTC.

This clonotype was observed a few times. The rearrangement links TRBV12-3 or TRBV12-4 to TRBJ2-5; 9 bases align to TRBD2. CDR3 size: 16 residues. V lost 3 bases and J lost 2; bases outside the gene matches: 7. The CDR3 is CASSLFLAGQQETQYF. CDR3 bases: TGTGCCAGCAGTTTGTTCCTAGCGGGGCAACAAGAGACCCAGTACTTC.

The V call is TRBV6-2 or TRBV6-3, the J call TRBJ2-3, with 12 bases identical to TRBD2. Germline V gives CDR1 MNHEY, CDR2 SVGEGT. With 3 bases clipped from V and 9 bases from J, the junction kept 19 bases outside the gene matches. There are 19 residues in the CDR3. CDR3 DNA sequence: TGTGCCAGCAGTTATGGCTTATGGACTAGCGGGGCGCCATCGGAAACGCAGTATTTT. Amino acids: CASSYGLWTSGAPSETQYF.

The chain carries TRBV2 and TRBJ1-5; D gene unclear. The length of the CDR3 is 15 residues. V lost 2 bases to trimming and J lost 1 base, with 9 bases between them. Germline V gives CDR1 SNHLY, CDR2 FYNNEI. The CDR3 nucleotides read TGTGCCAGCAGTGAATATCAACAGAGCAATCAGCCCCAGCATTTT. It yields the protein CASSEYQQSNQPQHF.

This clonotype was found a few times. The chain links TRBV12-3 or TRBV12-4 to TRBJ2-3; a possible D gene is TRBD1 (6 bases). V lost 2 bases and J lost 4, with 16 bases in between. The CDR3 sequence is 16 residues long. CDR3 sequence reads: CASSLFGQGLSDTQYF. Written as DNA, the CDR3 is TGTGCCAGCAGTTTATTCGGCCAGGGGCTGTCAGATACGCAGTATTTT.

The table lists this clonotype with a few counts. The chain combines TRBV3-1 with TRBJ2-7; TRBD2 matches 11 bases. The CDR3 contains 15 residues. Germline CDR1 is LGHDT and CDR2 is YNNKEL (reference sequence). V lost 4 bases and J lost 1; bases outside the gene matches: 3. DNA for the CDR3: TGTGCCAGCAGCCTGGGACTAGCGGATTCCTACGAGCAGTACTTC. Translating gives CASSLGLADSYEQYF.

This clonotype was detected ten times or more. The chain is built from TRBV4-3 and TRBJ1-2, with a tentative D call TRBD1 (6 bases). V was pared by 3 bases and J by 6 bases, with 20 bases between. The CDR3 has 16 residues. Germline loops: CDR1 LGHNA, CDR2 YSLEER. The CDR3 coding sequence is TGCGCCAGCAGCCACGCCATAGGGGGGGACTTTGATGGCTACACCTTC. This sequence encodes CASSHAIGGDFDGYTF.

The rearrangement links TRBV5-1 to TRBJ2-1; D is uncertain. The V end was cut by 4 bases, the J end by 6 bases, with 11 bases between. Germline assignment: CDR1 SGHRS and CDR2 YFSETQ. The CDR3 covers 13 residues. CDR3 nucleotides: TGCGCCAGCAGCGCCGACATATTCAATGAGCAGTTCTTC. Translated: CASSADIFNEQFF. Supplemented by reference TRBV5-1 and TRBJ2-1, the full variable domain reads KAGVTQTPRYLIKTRGQQVTLSCSPISGHRSVSWYQQTPGQGLQFLFEYFSETQRNKGNFPGRFSGRQFSNSRSEMNVSTLELGDSALYLCASSADIFNEQFFGPGTRLTVL.

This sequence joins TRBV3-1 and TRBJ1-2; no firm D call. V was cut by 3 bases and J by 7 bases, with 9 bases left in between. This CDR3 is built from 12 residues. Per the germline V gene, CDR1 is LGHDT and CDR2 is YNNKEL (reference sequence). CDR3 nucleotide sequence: TGTGCCAGCAGCCAGGGAGGGTGTGGCTACACCTTC. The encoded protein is CASSQGGCGYTF.

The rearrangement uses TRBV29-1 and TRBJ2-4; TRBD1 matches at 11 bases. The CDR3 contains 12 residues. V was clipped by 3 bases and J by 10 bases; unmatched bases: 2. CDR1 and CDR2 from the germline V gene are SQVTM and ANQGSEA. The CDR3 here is CSVEGTGGIQYF. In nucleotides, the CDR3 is TGCAGCGTTGAGGGGACAGGGGGGATTCAGTACTTC.

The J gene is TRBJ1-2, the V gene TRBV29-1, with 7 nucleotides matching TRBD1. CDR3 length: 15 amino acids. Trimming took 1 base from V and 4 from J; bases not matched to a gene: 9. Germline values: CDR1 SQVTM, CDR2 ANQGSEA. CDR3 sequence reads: CSVEAALRQGYGYTF. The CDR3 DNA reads TGCAGCGTTGAAGCCGCCCTTCGACAGGGCTATGGCTACACCTTC.

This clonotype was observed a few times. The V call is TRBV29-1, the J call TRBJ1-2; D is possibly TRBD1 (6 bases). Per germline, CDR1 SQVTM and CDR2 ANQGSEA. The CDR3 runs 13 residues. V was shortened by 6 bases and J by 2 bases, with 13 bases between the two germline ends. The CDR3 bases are TGCAGCGTAGGAGAACAGGGAAACTATGGCTACACCTTC. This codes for CSVGEQGNYGYTF.